The rows below give T cell receptor beta chains drawn from one sample of a study of shared clonotypes between healthy human individuals. Libraries were prepared by immunoSEQ multiplex PCR; TCRdb keeps only in-frame clonotypes and omits some of them. Among fewer than 150,000 clones listed, about two thirds were seen once. Source material: memory CD8+ T cells sorted from blood. All receptors come from a woman in her twenties or thirties in good health. CDR3s include the opening cysteine and the closing phenylalanine or tryptophan. Each record gives: clone size, J gene, V gene, D gene, CDR3 protein, CDR3 DNA. The D gene is left open where the match is weak. Part of the rows lack a size; the others show once, few, many or a class for expanded clones.

-	TRBJ2-5	TRBV5-4	TRBD2	CASSWTSGRAETQYF	TGTGCCAGCAGCTGGACTAGCGGGAGGGCTGAGACCCAGTACTTC
-	TRBJ1-1	TRBV4-2	-	CASSQPLWGRWGRTEAFF	TGTGCCAGCAGCCAACCTCTTTGGGGCCGGTGGGGGCGCACTGAAGCTTTCTTT
-	TRBJ1-4	TRBV18	-	CASSPLGIGPEKLFF	TGTGCCAGCTCACCACTTGGGATCGGTCCCGAAAAACTGTTTTTT
-	TRBJ1-5	TRBV21-1	-	CASSKMGLGAGRHF	TGTGCCAGCAGCAAAATGGGGCTGGGGGCAGGACGGCATTTT
-	TRBJ2-5	TRBV25-1	-	CASSGNSQETQYF	TGTGCCAGCAGTGGCAACAGTCAAGAGACCCAGTACTTC
-	TRBJ1-2	TRBV5-1	-	CASSLEGRGYGYTF	TGCGCCAGCAGCTTGGAAGGGAGGGGCTATGGCTACACCTTC
-	TRBJ2-7	TRBV4-1	TRBD2	CASSPQFIAGAGYEQYF	TGCGCCAGCAGCCCCCAATTTATAGCGGGAGCGGGCTACGAGCAGTACTTC
-	TRBJ2-3	TRBV5-1	TRBD2	CASMTSPSTDTQYF	TGCGCCAGCATGACTAGCCCTAGCACAGATACGCAGTATTTT
once	TRBJ1-1	TRBV5-6	TRBD1	CASSFGTGTGTEAFF	TGTGCCAGCAGCTTCGGGACAGGAACAGGCACTGAAGCTTTCTTT
-	TRBJ1-1	TRBV28	-	CASSSLHSYTEAFF	TGTGCCAGCAGTTCCCTACATTCTTACACTGAAGCTTTCTTT
once	TRBJ1-3	TRBV15	-	CATSLSGARGNTIYF	TGTGCCACCAGTCTCTCGGGGGCGCGTGGAAACACCATATATTTT
few	TRBJ2-1	TRBV15	-	CATSREQGGWNEQFF	TGTGCCACCAGCAGAGAACAGGGGGGGTGGAATGAGCAGTTCTTC
-	TRBJ1-1	TRBV4-1	-	CASSQGVGLQGWAFF	TGCGCCAGCAGCCAAGGGGTGGGGTTACAGGGATGGGCTTTCTTT
-	TRBJ2-1	TRBV6-1	TRBD2	CASSVAGGPYNEQFF	TGTGCCAGCAGTGTAGCGGGAGGCCCTTACAATGAGCAGTTCTTC
-	TRBJ1-4	TRBV4-1	-	CASSLGNNEKLFF	TGCGCCAGCTCACTGGGAAATAATGAAAAACTGTTTTTT
few	TRBJ1-1	TRBV19	TRBD1	CASSVRTGLNTEAFF	TGTGCCAGTAGTGTTCGGACAGGCCTGAACACTGAAGCTTTCTTT
few	TRBJ2-1	TRBV28	-	CASSLNPGSSYNEQFF	TGTGCCAGCAGTTTAAACCCAGGGAGCTCCTACAATGAGCAGTTCTTC
once	TRBJ1-6	TRBV4-1	-	CASSGGLYEHF	TGCGCCAGCAGCGGAGGGCTTTATGAGCACTTT
-	TRBJ1-1	TRBV6-5	-	CASSYSGGGFTEAFF	TGTGCCAGCAGTTACTCCGGGGGTGGGTTCACTGAAGCTTTCTTT
few	TRBJ2-7	TRBV9	-	CASSVGIVGPEQYF	TGTGCCAGCAGCGTAGGTATCGTCGGGCCCGAGCAGTACTTC
-	TRBJ1-3	TRBV4-2	-	CASSRITGFGNTIYF	TGTGCCAGCAGCCGAATAACAGGGTTTGGAAACACCATATATTTT
-	TRBJ1-3	TRBV6-1	-	CASSEVWWGLSGNTIYF	TGTGCCAGCAGTGAAGTTTGGTGGGGCCTCTCTGGAAACACCATATATTTT
-	TRBJ2-1	TRBV11-2	-	CASSPSSGGSYNEQFF	TGTGCCAGCAGCCCATCGTCCGGGGGATCCTACAATGAGCAGTTCTTC
-	TRBJ1-3	TRBV10-3	-	CAISDSGNTIYF	TGTGCCATCAGTGACTCTGGAAACACCATATATTTT
-	TRBJ2-7	TRBV27	-	CASGGIRYEQYF	TGTGCCAGCGGGGGAATCCGCTACGAGCAGTACTTC
many	TRBJ2-7	TRBV28	TRBD1	CASSLFSDRGSNEQYF	TGTGCCAGCAGTTTATTCTCGGACAGGGGAAGTAACGAGCAGTACTTC
once	TRBJ1-2	TRBV2	-	CASRAGVGYGYTF	TGTGCCAGCAGGGCAGGGGTGGGCTATGGCTACACCTTC
-	TRBJ2-7	TRBV5-2	-	CASSLEGDTTYEQYF	TGTGCCAGCAGCTTAGAGGGGGACACTACCTACGAGCAGTACTTC
-	TRBJ2-3	TRBV18	TRBD2	CASSQTSGMSFSTDTQYF	TGTGCCAGCTCACAAACTAGCGGGATGTCGTTTAGCACAGATACGCAGTATTTT
once	TRBJ1-1	TRBV2	-	CASSVEQMNTEAFF	TGTGCCAGCAGTGTAGAACAGATGAACACTGAAGCTTTCTTT
-	TRBJ2-7	TRBV6-5	TRBD1	CASSLGTGWHEQYF	TGTGCCAGCAGCTTAGGGACAGGGTGGCACGAGCAGTACTTC
-	TRBJ2-2	TRBV9	-	CASSAKTTNTGELFF	TGTGCCAGCAGCGCAAAGACTACGAACACCGGGGAGCTGTTTTTT
once	TRBJ1-3	TRBV28	-	CASSFRDTIYF	TGTGCCAGCAGTTTTCGGGACACCATATATTTT
many	TRBJ2-1	TRBV6-4	TRBD2	CASSRTSGRGIDEQFF	TGTGCCAGCAGCCGAACTAGCGGGAGGGGTATTGATGAGCAGTTCTTC
-	TRBJ2-4	TRBV28	-	CASSFSRIIQYF	TGTGCCAGCAGTTTTTCCCGTATCATTCAGTACTTC
-	TRBJ2-2	TRBV7-2	-	CASSSMEYTGELFF	TGTGCCAGCAGCTCGATGGAGTACACCGGGGAGCTGTTTTTT
-	TRBJ2-5	TRBV25-1	TRBD2	CASSESRGLAGGRETQYF	TGTGCCAGCAGTGAATCCCGGGGCCTAGCGGGAGGACGAGAGACCCAGTACTTC
-	TRBJ2-7	TRBV4-1	TRBD2	CASSPQREGVHEQYF	TGCGCCAGCAGTCCCCAGCGGGAGGGTGTGCACGAGCAGTACTTC
-	TRBJ1-1	TRBV2	-	CASSERGARAFF	TGTGCCAGCAGTGAAAGGGGGGCCCGGGCTTTCTTT
few	TRBJ2-7	TRBV7-9	-	CASSPGPHEQYF	TGTGCCAGCAGCCCTGGACCCCACGAGCAGTACTTC
-	TRBJ2-1	TRBV9	-	CASSVGLNEQFF	TGTGCCAGCAGCGTAGGACTAAATGAGCAGTTCTTC
-	TRBJ2-7	TRBV18	-	CASSPDRSYEQYF	TGTGCCAGCTCACCCGATCGGTCCTACGAGCAGTACTTC